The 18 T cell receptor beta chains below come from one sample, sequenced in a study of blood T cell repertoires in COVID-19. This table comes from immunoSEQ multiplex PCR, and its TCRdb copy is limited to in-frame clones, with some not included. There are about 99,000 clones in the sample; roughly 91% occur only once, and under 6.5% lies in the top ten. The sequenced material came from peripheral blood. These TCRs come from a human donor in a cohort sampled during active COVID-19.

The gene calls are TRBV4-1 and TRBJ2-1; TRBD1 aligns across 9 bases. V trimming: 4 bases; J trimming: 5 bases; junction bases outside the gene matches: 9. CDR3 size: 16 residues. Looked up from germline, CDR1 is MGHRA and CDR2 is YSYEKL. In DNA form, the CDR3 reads TGCGCCAGCAGCCGGACGAGGGACAGGGAAAACAATGAGCAGTTCTTC. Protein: CASSRTRDRENNEQFF.

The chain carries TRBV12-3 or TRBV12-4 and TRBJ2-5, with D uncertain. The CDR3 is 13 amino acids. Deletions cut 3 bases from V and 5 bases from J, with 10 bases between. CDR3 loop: CASSFSPPETQYF. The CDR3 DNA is TGTGCCAGCAGTTTCTCCCCCCCTGAGACCCAGTACTTC.

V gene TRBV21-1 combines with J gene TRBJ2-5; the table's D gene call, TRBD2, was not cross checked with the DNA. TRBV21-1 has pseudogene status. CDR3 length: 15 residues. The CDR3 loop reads CASSKRGGVGETQYF. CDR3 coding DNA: TGTGCCAGCAGCAAAAGGGGGGGGGTTGGAGAGACCCAGTACTTC.

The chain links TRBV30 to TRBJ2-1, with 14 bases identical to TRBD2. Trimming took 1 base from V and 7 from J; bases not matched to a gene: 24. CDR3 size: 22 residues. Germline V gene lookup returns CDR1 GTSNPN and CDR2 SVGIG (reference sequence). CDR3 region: CAWSGLGSRSTSGRASRNEQFF. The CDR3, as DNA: TGTGCCTGGAGTGGGTTAGGCAGTCGATCGACTAGCGGGAGGGCCTCGAGAAATGAGCAGTTCTTC.

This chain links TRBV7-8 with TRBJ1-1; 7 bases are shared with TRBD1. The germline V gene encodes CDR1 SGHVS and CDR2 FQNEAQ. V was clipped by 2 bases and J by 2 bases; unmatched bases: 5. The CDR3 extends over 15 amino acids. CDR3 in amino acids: CASSLRDRSNTEAFF. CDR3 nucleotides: TGTGCCAGCAGCTTAAGGGACAGATCAAACACTGAAGCTTTCTTT.

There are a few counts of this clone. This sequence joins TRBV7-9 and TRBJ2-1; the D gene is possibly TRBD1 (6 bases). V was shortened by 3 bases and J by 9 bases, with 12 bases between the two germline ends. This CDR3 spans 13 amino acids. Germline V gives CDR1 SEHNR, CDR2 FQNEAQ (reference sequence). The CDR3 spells CASSFLQGGEQFF. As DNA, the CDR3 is TGTGCCAGCAGCTTTTTACAGGGTGGTGAGCAGTTCTTC. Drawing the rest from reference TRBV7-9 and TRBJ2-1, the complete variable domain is DTGVSQNPRHKITKRGQNVTFRCDPISEHNRLYWYRQTLGQGPEFLTYFQNEAQLEKSRLLSDRFSAERPKGSFSTLEIQRTEQGDSAMYLCASSFLQGGEQFFGPGTRLTVL.

The CDR3 reads CASSLGLMFIGYTF. The CDR3 DNA follows: TGTGCCAGCAGCTTGGGCCTTATGTTTATCGGCTACACCTTC. This rearrangement joins TRBV7-2 to TRBJ1-2; D gene ambiguous. In germline, CDR1 is SGHTA, CDR2 FQGNSA. This CDR3 is built from 14 residues. Trimming shortened V by 3 bases and J by 8 bases, and 16 bases separated the two germline ends.

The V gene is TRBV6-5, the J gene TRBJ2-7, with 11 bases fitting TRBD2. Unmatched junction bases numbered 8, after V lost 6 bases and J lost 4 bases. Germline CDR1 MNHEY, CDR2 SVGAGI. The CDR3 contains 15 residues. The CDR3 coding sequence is TGTGCCAGCAGGGTTCTACTAGCGGGAGTTTACGAGCAGTACTTC. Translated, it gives CASRVLLAGVYEQYF.

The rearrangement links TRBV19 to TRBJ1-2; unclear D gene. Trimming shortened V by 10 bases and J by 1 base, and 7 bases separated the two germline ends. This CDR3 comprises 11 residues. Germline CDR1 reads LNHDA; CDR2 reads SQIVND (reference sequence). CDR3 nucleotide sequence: TGTGCCACATACGGTAACTATGGCTACACCTTC. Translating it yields CATYGNYGYTF.

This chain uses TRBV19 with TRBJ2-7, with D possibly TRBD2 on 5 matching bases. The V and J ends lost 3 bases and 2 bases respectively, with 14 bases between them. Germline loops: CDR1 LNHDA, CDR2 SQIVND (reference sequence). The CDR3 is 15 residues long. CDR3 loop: CASSMDSGGPYEQYF. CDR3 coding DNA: TGTGCCAGTAGTATGGACTCAGGAGGCCCCTACGAGCAGTACTTC. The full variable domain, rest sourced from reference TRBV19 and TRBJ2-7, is DGGITQSPKYLFRKEGQNVTLSCEQNLNHDAMYWYRQDPGQGLRLIYYSQIVNDFQKGDIAEGYSVSREKKESFPLTVTSAQKNPTAFYLCASSMDSGGPYEQYFGPGTRLTVT.

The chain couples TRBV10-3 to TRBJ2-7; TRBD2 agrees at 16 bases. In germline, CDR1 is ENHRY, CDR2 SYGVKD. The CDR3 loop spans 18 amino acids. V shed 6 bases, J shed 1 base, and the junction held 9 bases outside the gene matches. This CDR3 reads CAISDPGTSGGVSYEQYF. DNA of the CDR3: TGTGCCATCAGCGACCCCGGGACTAGCGGGGGGGTATCCTACGAGCAGTACTTC.

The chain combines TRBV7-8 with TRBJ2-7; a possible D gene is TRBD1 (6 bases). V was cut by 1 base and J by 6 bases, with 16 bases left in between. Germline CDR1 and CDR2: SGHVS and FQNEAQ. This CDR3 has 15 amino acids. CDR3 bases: TGTGCCAGCAGCTTAGTACAGGGATCTCCCATCGAGCAGTACTTC. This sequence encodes CASSLVQGSPIEQYF.

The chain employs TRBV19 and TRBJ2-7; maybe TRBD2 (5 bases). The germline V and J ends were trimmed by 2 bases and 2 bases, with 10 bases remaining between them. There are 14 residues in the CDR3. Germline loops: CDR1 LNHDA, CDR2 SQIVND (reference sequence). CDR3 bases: TGTGCCAGTAGTATAAGCAGCGGTACCTACGAGCAGTACTTC. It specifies CASSISSGTYEQYF.

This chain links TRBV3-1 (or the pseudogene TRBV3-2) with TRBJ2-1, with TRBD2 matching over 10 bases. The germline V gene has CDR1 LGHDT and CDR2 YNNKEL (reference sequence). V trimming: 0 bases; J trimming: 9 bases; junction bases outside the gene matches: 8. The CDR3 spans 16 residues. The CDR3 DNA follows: TGTGCCAGCAGCCAAGATCGGCTAGCGGGAGTTGGTGAGCAGTTCTTC. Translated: CASSQDRLAGVGEQFF.

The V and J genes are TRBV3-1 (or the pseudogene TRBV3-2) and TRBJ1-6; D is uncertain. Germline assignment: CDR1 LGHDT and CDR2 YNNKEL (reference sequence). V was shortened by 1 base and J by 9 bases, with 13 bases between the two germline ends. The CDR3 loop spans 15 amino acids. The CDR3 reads CASSQGSGGSSPLHF. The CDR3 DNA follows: TGTGCCAGCAGCCAAGGGAGTGGAGGAAGTTCACCCCTCCACTTT.

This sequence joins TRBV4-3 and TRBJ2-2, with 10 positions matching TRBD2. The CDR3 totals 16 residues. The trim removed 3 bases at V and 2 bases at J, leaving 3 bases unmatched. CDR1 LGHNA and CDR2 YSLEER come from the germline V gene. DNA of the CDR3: TGCGCCAGCAGCCACAGCGGGGGGGGTAACACCGGGGAGCTGTTTTTT. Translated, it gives CASSHSGGGNTGELFF.

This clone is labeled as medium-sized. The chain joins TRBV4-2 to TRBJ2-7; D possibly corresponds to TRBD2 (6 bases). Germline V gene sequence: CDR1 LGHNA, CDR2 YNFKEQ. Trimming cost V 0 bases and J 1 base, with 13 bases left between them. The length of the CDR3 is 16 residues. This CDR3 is CASSQDAGKSSYEQYF. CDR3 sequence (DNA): TGTGCCAGCAGCCAAGATGCGGGGAAAAGTTCCTACGAGCAGTACTTC.

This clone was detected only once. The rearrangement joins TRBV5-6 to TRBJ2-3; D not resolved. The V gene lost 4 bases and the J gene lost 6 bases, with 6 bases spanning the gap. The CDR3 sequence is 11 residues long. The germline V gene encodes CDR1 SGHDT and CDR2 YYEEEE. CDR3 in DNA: TGTGCCAGCAGCGCCGGGGATACGCAGTATTTT. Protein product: CASSAGDTQYF.